Described below is a single TCR beta chain sequence and its context. Method: immunoSEQ multiplex PCR; TCRdb's copy keeps in-frame clones and lacks some. The sample has 98,000 or so clones, about 89% seen once. These data are taken from a study of blood T cell repertoires in COVID-19. Study summary: Nucleic acid was either cDNA or gDNA, and it came from T cells, B-cell-depleted T cells, or PBMCs.

The clonotype was recovered from a man aged 45 to 65 with acute or convalescent COVID-19. The sequencing sample was made of peripheral blood.

The DNA for the CDR3 is TGTGCCAGCAGTGAAGGAGTGGTGACATTCGGGAGCTCCTATAATTCACCCCTCCACTTT. As protein: CASSEGVVTFGSSYNSPLHF. The rearrangement links TRBV6-1 to TRBJ1-6; D is undetermined. The germline gives CDR1 MNHNS, CDR2 SASEGT. This CDR3 spans 20 amino acids. The V and J ends lost 1 base and 0 bases respectively, with 19 bases between them.